The entry that follows covers one TCR beta chain sequence. Matched for age and sex, the controls were healthy donors. TEMRA cells were FACS-enriched and CD8+ and CD4+ T cells negatively isolated. An input of roughly 0.45 to 1 ug of RNA was subjected to reverse transcription using random hexamers. TCR beta CDR3 was amplified by immunoSEQ multiplex PCR. This amplification extended across 54 Vbeta and 13 Jbeta segments. Each CDR3 protein is one row after TCRdb ran MiXCR on the immunoSEQ multiplex PCR reads. The data hold approximately 120,000 distinct CDR3 sequences, with roughly 90% observed a single time. These data come from a study of CD8 T cells in Susac syndrome. The germline gives CDR1 MNHNS, CDR2 SASEGT. The CDR3 sequence is 16 residues long. Trimming took 4 bases from V and 2 from J, leaving 17 bases between them.

The sample comprised CD8+ T cells from PBMCs. This TCR came from a human donor in good health. The J gene is TRBJ2-5, the V gene TRBV6-1; D gene uncertain. CDR3 sequence reads: CASSGGVGQSQETQYF. The CDR3 bases are TGTGCCAGCAGTGGAGGTGTCGGGCAGTCGCAAGAGACCCAGTACTTC.